Listed below are T cell receptor beta chains from one sample, sequenced in a study of post-analysis software for immune sequencing data. From the PCR reads, TCRdb called clonotypes with MiXCR, one entry per CDR3 protein. Of approximately 360,000 distinct CDR3 sequences in the sample, approximately 33% were seen once. The sample consisted of blood. These receptors all come from a girl aged 5-17 years with multiple sclerosis. Each CDR3 is given with its conserved first and last residue. The D gene is left open where the match is weak. Size is omitted from some rows. Given values are once, few, many or a class for expanded clones.

TRBV20-1	TRBD1	TRBJ1-1	NA	CSACKDRAGAEAFF
TRBV7-2	NA	TRBJ1-2	few	CASSRGQGPNYGYTF
TRBV12-3/TRBV12-4	NA	TRBJ2-1	NA	CASTQTDNEQFF
TRBV28	TRBD1	TRBJ1-1	NA	CASLSQGVNTEAFF
TRBV12-3/TRBV12-4	NA	TRBJ2-2	NA	CASSHRGTDTGELFF
TRBV4-2	TRBD1	TRBJ1-4	NA	CASSPLSGQGVEKLFF
TRBV5-1	TRBD2	TRBJ2-5	NA	CASSLGLAREQYF
TRBV24-1	TRBD1	TRBJ2-5	few	CATSGEVGTGQETQYF
TRBV7-9	NA	TRBJ2-3	few	CASSPGQGWDTQYF
TRBV12-3/TRBV12-4	TRBD1	TRBJ1-4	NA	CASSPSGGIHEKLFF
TRBV6-2/TRBV6-3	NA	TRBJ2-5	few	CASSYGPYGETQYF
TRBV5-1	NA	TRBJ1-2	many	CASSLVGGYYGYTF
TRBV3-1	NA	TRBJ2-1	few	CASSRTAGSGDNEQFF
TRBV10-3	NA	TRBJ2-5	NA	CAINGEGGQETQYF
TRBV27	NA	TRBJ1-2	NA	CASSPRDPDFLYGYTF
TRBV6-5	NA	TRBJ1-6	NA	CASSYERTVGSPLHF
TRBV5-1	TRBD1	TRBJ2-5	few	CASSFNTGGAETQYF
TRBV5-1	TRBD2	TRBJ2-1	NA	CASSSRLADEQFF
TRBV6-5	TRBD1	TRBJ2-1	NA	CASSYHRGFSNEQFF
TRBV4-1	TRBD2	TRBJ2-3	few	CASSQRGGGADTQYF
TRBV3-1	NA	TRBJ2-7	NA	CASSPRGGGMYEQYF
TRBV5-1	NA	TRBJ2-1	NA	CASSLEGSPYNEQFF
TRBV18	NA	TRBJ2-3	NA	CASSPTGQSSTDTQYF
TRBV4-1	TRBD2	TRBJ2-7	NA	CASGQDSSGGLYEQYF
TRBV3-1	NA	TRBJ1-2	NA	CTSSQSGNGYGYTF
TRBV12-3/TRBV12-4	TRBD2	TRBJ2-3	many	CASSLPTSGSTDTQYF
TRBV2	TRBD2	TRBJ2-1	NA	CASSEWSSGVRNEQFF
TRBV7-2	NA	TRBJ2-6	NA	CASSFLSGANVLTF
TRBV12-3/TRBV12-4	NA	TRBJ1-4	few	CASSFYGATNEKLFF
TRBV5-1	NA	TRBJ2-3	NA	CASSLPGSGATDTQYF
TRBV5-1	TRBD1	TRBJ2-5	NA	CAGSFDRGETQYF
TRBV27	TRBD2	TRBJ2-5	NA	CASRDLAGPQGTQYF
TRBV12-3/TRBV12-4	TRBD1	TRBJ1-6	few	CASSLTGTASPLHF
TRBV18	NA	TRBJ2-6	NA	CASSKGEAGANVLTF
TRBV10-3	TRBD2	TRBJ2-5	NA	CAISERAGGSQETQYF
TRBV11-2	NA	TRBJ1-4	NA	CASSLQGSNEKLFF
TRBV13	TRBD2	TRBJ2-3	NA	CASSPGLADPNSLQDTQYF
TRBV6-5	NA	TRBJ1-2	NA	CASSYSTGGSGYTF
TRBV6-6	NA	TRBJ2-1	once	CASSYGLGNEQFF
TRBV20-1	TRBD1	TRBJ2-3	few	CSARTGLTDTQYF
TRBV11-3	NA	TRBJ2-1	once	CASSFRGARDNEQFF
TRBV6-5	TRBD1	TRBJ2-1	NA	CASSYSGQGSDEQFF
TRBV12-5	NA	TRBJ2-1	NA	CASGPPPHGGWAQFF
TRBV2	NA	TRBJ2-7	few	CASSSPGTPFAYEQYF
TRBV11-2	NA	TRBJ2-1	NA	CASSFNPGFRGRGNEQFF
TRBV18	NA	TRBJ2-5	few	CASSPQQGQETQYF
TRBV5-1	TRBD2	TRBJ2-1	NA	CASSLLASGGNTYNGQFF
TRBV19	NA	TRBJ2-3	few	CASSIGSFYDTQYF
TRBV11-2	NA	TRBJ1-5	few	CASSLESWGQPQHF
TRBV7-9	TRBD2	TRBJ2-3	NA	CASSSPLAGGLSDTQYF
TRBV4-1	TRBD2	TRBJ2-1	NA	CASSLIRTSGGAGPYNEQFF
TRBV24-1	TRBD1	TRBJ2-1	NA	CATSDSGTGKGEQFF
TRBV5-1	TRBD1	TRBJ2-1	few	CASSLQGGTGMNNEQFF
TRBV6-2/TRBV6-3	NA	TRBJ2-1	few	CASSLVRRGGWDEQFF
TRBV15	NA	TRBJ2-7	NA	CATSRVGPPYEQYF
TRBV9	NA	TRBJ2-1	NA	CASNHGGPGDEQFF
TRBV20-1	TRBD2	NA	once	CSASRRGETETQYF
TRBV4-3	NA	TRBJ1-2	NA	CASSQEDSDYGYTF
TRBV7-2	NA	TRBJ2-2	NA	CASSWLWGGGELFF
TRBV28	NA	TRBJ1-1	NA	CASNPWGRVEDTEAFF